This T cell receptor beta chain was retrieved from a study of T cells in Graves' hyperthyroidism and ophthalmopathy. Study-wide results and caveats: Blood also contained most expanded thyroid clonotypes above 0.001. For ophthalmopathy, model prediction preceded onset by a median about six months.

The table lists this clonotype with many counts. The antigen is not known. What was amplified from RNA transcripts were TCR beta CDR3 regions. Primed by the HTBI set, a first-round RT-PCR was run on the TCR CDR3. TCRdb reprocessed the multiplex PCR reads with MiXCR, giving one entry per CDR3 protein. The table includes some 600,000 distinct CDR3 sequences, approximately 13% detected once. Germline CDR1 is MDHEN and CDR2 is SYDVKM. Unmatched junction bases numbered 11, after V lost 6 bases and J lost 6 bases. The CDR3 runs to 15 residues. The chain carries TRBV28 and TRBJ2-1, with 7 bases aligning to TRBD2. The TCR sequence derives from a woman aged 25 to 39 with Graves' hyperthyroidism that later progressed to Graves' ophthalmopathy. Sequenced material: blood. The CDR3 region has the DNA TGTGCCAGCAGCCCAATCGAGCGGGATTCCAATGAGCAGTTCTTC. This encodes CASSPIERDSNEQFF. Full variable domain (remainder filled in from reference TRBV28 and TRBJ2-1): DVKVTQSSRYLVKRTGEKVFLECVQDMDHENMFWYRQDPGLGLRLIYFSYDVKMKEKGDIPEGYSVSREKKERFSLILESASTNQTSMYLCASSPIERDSNEQFFGPGTRLTVL.